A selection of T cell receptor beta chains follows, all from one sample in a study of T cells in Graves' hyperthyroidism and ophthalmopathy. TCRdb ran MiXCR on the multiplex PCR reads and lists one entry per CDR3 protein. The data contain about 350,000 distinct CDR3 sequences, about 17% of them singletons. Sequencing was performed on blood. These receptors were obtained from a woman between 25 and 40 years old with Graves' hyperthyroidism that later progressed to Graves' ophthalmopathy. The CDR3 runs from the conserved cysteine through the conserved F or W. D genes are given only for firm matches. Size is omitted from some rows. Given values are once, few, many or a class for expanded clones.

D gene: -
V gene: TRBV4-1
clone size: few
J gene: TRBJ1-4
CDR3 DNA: TGCGCCAGCAGCCGAATCGGGGGACGGCTTAATGAAAAACTGTTTTTT
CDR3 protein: CASSRIGGRLNEKLFF

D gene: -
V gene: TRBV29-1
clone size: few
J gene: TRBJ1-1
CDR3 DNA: TGCAGCGTCTATTTATGGACTGAAGCTTTCTTT
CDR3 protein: CSVYLWTEAFF

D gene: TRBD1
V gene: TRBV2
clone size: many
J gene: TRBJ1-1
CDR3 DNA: TGTGCCAGCATCCGTGGACAGGGGAGCACTGAAGCTTTCTTT
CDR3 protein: CASIRGQGSTEAFF

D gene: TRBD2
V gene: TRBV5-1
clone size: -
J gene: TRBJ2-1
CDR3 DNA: TGCGCCAGCAGCTTGGTCATACTAGCGGGGGCCTACAATGAGCAGTTCTTC
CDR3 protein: CASSLVILAGAYNEQFF

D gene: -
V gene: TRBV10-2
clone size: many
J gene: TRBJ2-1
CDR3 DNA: -
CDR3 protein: CASSSSGRIYNEQFF

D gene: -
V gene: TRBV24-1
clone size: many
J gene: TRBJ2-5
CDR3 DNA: TGTGCCACCAGTGATTTTGCTAAAGAGACCCAGTACTTC
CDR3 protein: CATSDFAKETQYF

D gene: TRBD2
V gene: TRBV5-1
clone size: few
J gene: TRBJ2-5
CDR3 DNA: TGCGCCAGCAGCCCGGGACTAGTGAACCAAGAGACCCAGTACTTC
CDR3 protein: CASSPGLVNQETQYF

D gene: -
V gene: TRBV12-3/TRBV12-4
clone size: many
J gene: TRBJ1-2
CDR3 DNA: TGTGCCAGCCGCCCGACGGCAGGATCCTATGGCTACACCTTC
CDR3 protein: CASRPTAGSYGYTF

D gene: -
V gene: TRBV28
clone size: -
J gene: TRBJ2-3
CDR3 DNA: TGTGCCAGCAGTTTATGGAGGGGGAGCACAGATACGCAGTATTTT
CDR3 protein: CASSLWRGSTDTQYF

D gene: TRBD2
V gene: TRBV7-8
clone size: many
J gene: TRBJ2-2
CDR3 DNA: TGTGCCAGCAGCCGGGAGGGACCGGCGAACACCGGGGAGCTGTTTTTT
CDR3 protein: CASSREGPANTGELFF

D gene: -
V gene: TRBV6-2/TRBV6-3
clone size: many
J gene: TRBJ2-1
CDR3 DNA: TGTGCCAGCAGTACAGGGACTACCTCCTACAATGAGCAGTTCTTC
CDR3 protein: CASSTGTTSYNEQFF

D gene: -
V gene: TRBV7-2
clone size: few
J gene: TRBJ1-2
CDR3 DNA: TGTGCCAGCAGCTCCCCGGGGTCAGGGAGGTATGGCTACACCTTC
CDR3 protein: CASSSPGSGRYGYTF

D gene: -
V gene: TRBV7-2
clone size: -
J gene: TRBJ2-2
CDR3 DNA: TGTGCCAGCAGAACCTGGGGGCGCACGGACACCGGGGAGCTGTTTTTT
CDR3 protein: CASRTWGRTDTGELFF

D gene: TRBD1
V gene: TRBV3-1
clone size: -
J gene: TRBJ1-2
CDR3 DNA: TGTGCCAGCAGCCAAGGCTGGGACAGCCGAGGCTACACCTTC
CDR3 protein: CASSQGWDSRGYTF

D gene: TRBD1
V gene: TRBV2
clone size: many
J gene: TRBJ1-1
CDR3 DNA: TGTGCCAGCAGTATTAGGGGGCGGCGTATCCGAACTGAAGCTTTCTTT
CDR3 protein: CASSIRGRRIRTEAFF

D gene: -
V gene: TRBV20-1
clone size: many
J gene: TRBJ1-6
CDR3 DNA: TGCAGTGCTAGGGGCCGGGGCGGGGTTCCCCAAGGTTCACCCCTCCACTTT
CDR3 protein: CSARGRGGVPQGSPLHF

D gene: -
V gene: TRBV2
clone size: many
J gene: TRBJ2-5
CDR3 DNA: TGTGCCAGCAGGAGGCTAGCTAACCAAGAGACCCAGTACTTC
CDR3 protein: CASRRLANQETQYF

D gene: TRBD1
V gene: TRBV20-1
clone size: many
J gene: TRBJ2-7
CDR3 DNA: TGCAGTGCTAACCCCCCTAATCAGGGGGCTTACGAGCAGTACTTC
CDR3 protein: CSANPPNQGAYEQYF

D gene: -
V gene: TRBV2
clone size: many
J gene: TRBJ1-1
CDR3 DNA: TGTGCCAGCAGGGGGGGGGTTTTCACTGAAGCTTTCTTT
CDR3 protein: CASRGGVFTEAFF

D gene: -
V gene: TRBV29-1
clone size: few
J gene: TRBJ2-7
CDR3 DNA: TGCAGCGTTGAGGACTCCTACGAGCAGTACTTC
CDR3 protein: CSVEDSYEQYF

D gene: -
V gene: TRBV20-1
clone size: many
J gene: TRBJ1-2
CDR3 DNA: TGCAGTGCTAACGGAGGTTGGGGCTACACCTTC
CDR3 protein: CSANGGWGYTF

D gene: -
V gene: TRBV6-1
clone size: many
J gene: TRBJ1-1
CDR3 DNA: TGTGCCAGCAGTTACGGACCCATGAACACTGAAGCTTTCTTT
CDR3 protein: CASSYGPMNTEAFF

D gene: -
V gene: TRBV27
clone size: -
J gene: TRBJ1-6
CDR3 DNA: TGTGCCAGCAGTTTATATTCTGGGGGCGCGAGGTCACCCCTCCACTTT
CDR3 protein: CASSLYSGGARSPLHF

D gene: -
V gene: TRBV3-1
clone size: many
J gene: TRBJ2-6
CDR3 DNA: TGTGCCAGTGGGACTTCTGGGGCCAACGTCCTGACTTTC
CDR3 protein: CASGTSGANVLTF

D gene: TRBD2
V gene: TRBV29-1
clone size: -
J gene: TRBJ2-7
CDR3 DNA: TGCAGCGTGACTAGCGGGACCTACGAGCAGTACTTC
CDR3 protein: CSVTSGTYEQYF

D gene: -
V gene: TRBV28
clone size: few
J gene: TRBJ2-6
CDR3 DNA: TGCGCCAGCAGTACCAGGGTTGGAGGGGCCAACGCCCTGACTTTC
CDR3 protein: CASSTRVGGANALTF

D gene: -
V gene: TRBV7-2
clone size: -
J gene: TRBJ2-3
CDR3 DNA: TGTGCCAGCAGCTCGTATTCAGATACGCAGTATTTT
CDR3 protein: CASSSYSDTQYF

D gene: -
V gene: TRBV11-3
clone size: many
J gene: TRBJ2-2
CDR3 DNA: TGTGCCAGCAGCGTCCCGGGGACCGGGGAGCTGTTTTTT
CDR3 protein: CASSVPGTGELFF

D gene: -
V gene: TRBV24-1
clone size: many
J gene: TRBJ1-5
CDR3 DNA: TGTGCCACCAGTGACCTTGATAGCAATCAGCCCCAGCATTTT
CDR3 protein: CATSDLDSNQPQHF

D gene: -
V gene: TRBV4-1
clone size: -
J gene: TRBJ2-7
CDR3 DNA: TGCGCCAGCAGCCGCTCCGGGACAAGCTACGAGCAGTACTTC
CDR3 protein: CASSRSGTSYEQYF

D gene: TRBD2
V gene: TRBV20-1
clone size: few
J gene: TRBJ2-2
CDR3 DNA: TGCAGTGCTAGAGATGGGGCTAGCGGGGGGATTGGGGAGCTGTTTTTT
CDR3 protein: CSARDGASGGIGELFF

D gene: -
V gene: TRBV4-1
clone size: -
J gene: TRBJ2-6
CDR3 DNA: TGCGCCAGCAGCCAAGGCGACGGAAAACTAACGGCTGGGGCCAACGTCCTGACTTTC
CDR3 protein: CASSQGDGKLTAGANVLTF

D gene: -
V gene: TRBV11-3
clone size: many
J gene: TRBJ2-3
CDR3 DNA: TGTGCCAGCAGCCAAGGACGACAAGGGTACACAGATACGCAGTATTTT
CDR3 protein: CASSQGRQGYTDTQYF

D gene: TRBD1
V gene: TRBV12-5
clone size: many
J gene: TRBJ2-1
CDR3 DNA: TGTGCTAGTGGCCCTACGACCGACAGGGGCTCCTACAATGAGCAGTTCTTC
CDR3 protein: CASGPTTDRGSYNEQFF

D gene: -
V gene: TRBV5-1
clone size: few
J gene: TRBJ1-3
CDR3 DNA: TGCGCCAGCAGCTTAGGACAGTCTGCTTATGGAAACACCATATATTTT
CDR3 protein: CASSLGQSAYGNTIYF

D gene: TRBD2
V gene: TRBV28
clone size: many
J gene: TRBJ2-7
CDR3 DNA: TGTGCCAGCAGTTCCCTAGCGGGAGTAAGCGAGCAGTACTTC
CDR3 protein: CASSSLAGVSEQYF

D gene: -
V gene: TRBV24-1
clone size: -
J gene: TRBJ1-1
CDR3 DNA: TGTGCCACCAGTCCTGGGTCCGCTGAAGCTTTCTTT
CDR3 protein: CATSPGSAEAFF

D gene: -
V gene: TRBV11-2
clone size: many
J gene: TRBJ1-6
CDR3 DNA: TGTGCCAGCAGCTATCCGGGAAGTTTGGCCCTCCACTTT
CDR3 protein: CASSYPGSLALHF

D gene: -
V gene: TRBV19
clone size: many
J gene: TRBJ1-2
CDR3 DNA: TGTGCCAGCAGTTTAACGGGGTATGGCTACACCTTC
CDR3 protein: CASSLTGYGYTF

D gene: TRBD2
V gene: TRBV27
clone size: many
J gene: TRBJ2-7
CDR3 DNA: TGTGCCAGCAGTTTTGTACCCGTTCTAGCGGGGGCTTACGAGCAGTACTTC
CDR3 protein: CASSFVPVLAGAYEQYF

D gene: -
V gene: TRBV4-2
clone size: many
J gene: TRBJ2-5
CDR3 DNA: TGTGCCAGCAGCCAAGGGTCCCGGATTCAAGAGACCCAGTACTTC
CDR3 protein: CASSQGSRIQETQYF

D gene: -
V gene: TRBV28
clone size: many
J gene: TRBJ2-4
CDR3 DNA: TGTGCCAGCAGTTTTTCTCCTTCACTGGGGAAAAACATTCAGTACTTC
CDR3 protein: CASSFSPSLGKNIQYF

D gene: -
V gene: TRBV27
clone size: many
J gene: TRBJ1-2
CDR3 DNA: TGTGCCAGCAGTTTATCGTCAGAGTATGGCTACACCTTC
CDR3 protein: CASSLSSEYGYTF

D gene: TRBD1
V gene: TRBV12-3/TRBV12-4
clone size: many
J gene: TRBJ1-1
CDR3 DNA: TGTGCCAGCAGCAATATAGGACAGGGGTATACTGGAGCTTTCTTT
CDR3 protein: CASSNIGQGYTGAFF

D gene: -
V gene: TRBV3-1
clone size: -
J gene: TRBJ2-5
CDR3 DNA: TGTGCCAGCAGCCATCCAGGGGGGGGAGAGACCCAGTACTTC
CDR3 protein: CASSHPGGGETQYF

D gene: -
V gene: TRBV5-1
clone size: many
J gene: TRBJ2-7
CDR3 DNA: TGCGCCAGCAGCTTGCTACTTTCCTACGAGCAGTACTTC
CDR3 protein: CASSLLLSYEQYF

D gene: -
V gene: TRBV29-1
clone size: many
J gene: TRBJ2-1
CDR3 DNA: TGCAGCGTTGAAGGGGGTCGGGGCTCCTACAATGAGCAGTTCTTC
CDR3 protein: CSVEGGRGSYNEQFF

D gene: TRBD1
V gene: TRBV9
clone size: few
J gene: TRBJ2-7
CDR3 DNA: TGTGCCAGCAGCGTAGCCCTGACAGGGGACTACGAGCAGTACTTC
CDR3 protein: CASSVALTGDYEQYF

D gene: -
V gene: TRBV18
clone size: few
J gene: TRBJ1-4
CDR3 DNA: TGTGCCAGCTCAGGCGGGACGGGTAATGAAAAACTGTTTTTT
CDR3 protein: CASSGGTGNEKLFF

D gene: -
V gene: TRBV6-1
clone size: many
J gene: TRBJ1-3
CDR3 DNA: TGTGCCAGCAGGGCGGACAGTGTTGATTCTGGAAACACCATATATTTT
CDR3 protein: CASRADSVDSGNTIYF